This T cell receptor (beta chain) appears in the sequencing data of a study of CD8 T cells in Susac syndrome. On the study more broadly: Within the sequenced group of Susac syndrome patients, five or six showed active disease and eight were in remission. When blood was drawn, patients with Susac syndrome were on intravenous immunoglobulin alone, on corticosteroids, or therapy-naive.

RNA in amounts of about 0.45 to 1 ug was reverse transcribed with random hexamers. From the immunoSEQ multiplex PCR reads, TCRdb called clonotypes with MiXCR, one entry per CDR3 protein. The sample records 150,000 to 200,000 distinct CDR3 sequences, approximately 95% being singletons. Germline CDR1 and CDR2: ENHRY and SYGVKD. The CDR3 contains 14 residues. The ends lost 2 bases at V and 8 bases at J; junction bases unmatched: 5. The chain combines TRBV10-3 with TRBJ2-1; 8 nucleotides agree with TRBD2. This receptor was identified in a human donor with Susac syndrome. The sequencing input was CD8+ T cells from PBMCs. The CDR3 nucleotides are TGTGCCATCAGTGAGGTTGGGACTAGGGATGAGCAGTTCTTC. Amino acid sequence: CAISEVGTRDEQFF.